These 28 T cell receptor beta chains came from one sample sequenced in a study of T cell clonality in common variable immunodeficiency. What these receptors recognize is not known. Study-wide findings and caveats: In common variable immunodeficiency, TCR beta chains reportedly carried fewer deletions and N-nucleotide insertions.

Sequencing used immunoSEQ multiplex PCR; TCRdb keeps in-frame clones, though not all of them. The sample contains around 13,000 clones, none of them singletons. The sequencing input was peripheral blood mononuclear cells. All receptors derive from a human donor with common variable immunodeficiency.

The sample holds a few counts of this clone. The CDR3 goes on 3 residues after the read ends, and that part is filled in from the germline J gene. The rearrangement joins TRBV6-2 or TRBV6-3 to TRBJ2-7; 8 nucleotides line up with TRBD2. The CDR3 totals 15 residues. Germline values: CDR1 MNHEY, CDR2 SVGEGT. The V segment lost 8 bases and the J segment 2 bases; nucleotides outside the gene matches: 11. The chain's CDR3 is CASGEGGGGTYEQYF. The sequenced part of the CDR3 DNA is TGTGCCAGCGGGGAAGGCGGCGGGGGGACCTACGAG.

This clone came up a few times. The CDR3 DNA, read in part, is TGTGCCTGGAGCCCTGGAGGGACTGAA. Its translation: CAWSPGGTE. The full CDR3 protein reads CAWSPGGTEAFF. The chain uses TRBV30 and TRBJ1-1; D unclear. The observed sequence ends 3 residues before the CDR3 terminus, with the missing tail filled in from the germline J gene. This CDR3 has 12 amino acids. V dropped 3 bases and J dropped 5 bases, with 10 bases sitting between them. From germline, CDR1 is GTSNPN and CDR2 SVGIG (reference sequence).

A few counts support this clone. The DNA read from the CDR3 is TGTGCCAGCAGCAAGACACTAGGAGGCGGTGAG. Amino acids: CASSKTLGGGE. The full CDR3 protein is CASSKTLGGGEQFF. This chain uses TRBV7-2 with TRBJ2-1; a weak D match, TRBD2 (5 bases). With the read ending 3 residues before the CDR3 end, the germline J gene is used to fill in that end. The germline V gene encodes CDR1 SGHTA and CDR2 FQGNSA. V lost 5 bases to trimming and J lost 9 bases, with 17 bases between them. The CDR3 loop spans 14 amino acids.

About this clone itself: The read falls 3 residues short of the CDR3 end, and the missing part is taken from the germline J gene. The J gene is TRBJ2-5, the V gene TRBV7-3; D ambiguous. The CDR3 extends over 13 amino acids. V was clipped by 2 bases and J by 3 bases, with 7 bases between them. Germline CDR1 is SGHTA and CDR2 is FQGTGA. CDR3 in amino acids: CASSLQVKETQYF. CDR3 bases read: TGTGCCAGCAGCTTACAGGTGAAAGAGACC.

This clone was seen only a few times. The read terminates 3 residues before the CDR3 end, so the remaining end is supplied by the germline J gene. The gene calls are TRBV7-9 and TRBJ2-5, with 12 bases aligning to TRBD2. Germline CDR1 reads SEHNR; CDR2 reads FQNEAQ (reference sequence). The CDR3 runs 15 residues. V dropped 5 bases and J dropped 5; count of bases not matched to a gene: 6. Incomplete CDR3 DNA: TGTGCCAGCAGCCGAGGACTAGCGGGGATGGAGACC. Translation: CASSRGLAGMET. The full CDR3 protein is CASSRGLAGMETQYF.

This clone was counted only a few times. Sequencing ends 3 residues short of the CDR3 end; the germline J gene provides the rest. V gene TRBV30 combines with J gene TRBJ2-7; D uncertain. The CDR3 sequence is 15 residues long. The germline CDR1 and CDR2 sequences are GTSNPN and SVGIG (reference sequence). V was clipped by 2 bases and J by 0 bases, with 14 bases between them. CDR3 sequence: CAWSRGVLISYEQYF. The part of the CDR3 DNA that was read is TGTGCCTGGAGTAGAGGTGTGTTAATCTCCTACGAG.

On this clone itself: Read sequence stops 3 residues before the CDR3 end, and the germline J gene provides the missing end. The chain combines TRBV2 with TRBJ1-1; 8 nucleotides align to TRBD1. This CDR3 contains 12 residues. Germline CDR1 reads SNHLY; CDR2 reads FYNNEI. Losses at the gene ends were 4 bases for V and 6 bases for J; bases not matched to a gene: 1. CDR3 bases read: TGTGCCAGCAGTGGCAGGGGGCCTGAA. Protein product: CASSGRGPE. The complete CDR3 sequence is CASSGRGPEAFF. The entire variable domain, with the rest obtained from reference TRBV2 and TRBJ1-1, is as follows: EPEVTQTPSHQVTQMGQEVILRCVPISNHLYFYWYRQILGQKVEFLVSFYNNEISEKSEIFDDQFSVERPDGSNFTLKIRSTKLEDSAMYFCASSGRGPEAFFGQGTRLTVV.

Worth noting for this clone: The read ends 3 residues shy of where the CDR3 ends; the end is completed using the germline J gene. The V gene is TRBV7-2, the J gene TRBJ2-7; 10 bases match TRBD1. V dropped 5 bases and J dropped 6; count of bases not matched to a gene: 4. CDR1 is SGHTA and CDR2 is FQGNSA in the germline V gene. The CDR3 totals 13 residues. CDR3 DNA, as far as it was read: TGTGCCAGCAGCCGGGACAGGGGAAGCGAG. Its protein is CASSRDRGSE. The full CDR3 sequence reads CASSRDRGSEQYF.

This clone was counted a few times. From the germline J gene comes the end of the CDR3, since the read stops 3 residues before it. The V gene is TRBV7-6, the J gene TRBJ2-7; D may be TRBD1 (6 bases). Germline assignment: CDR1 SGHVS and CDR2 FNYEAQ. This CDR3 has 16 amino acids. V was trimmed by 5 bases and J by 0 bases, leaving 17 bases between them. CDR3: CASSDRDTRSSYEQYF. The sequenced CDR3 bases are TGTGCCAGCAGCGATCGGGACACAAGGAGCTCCTACGAG.

In regard to this clone: Sequencing ends 3 residues short of the CDR3 end; the germline J gene provides the rest. The V and J genes are TRBV19 and TRBJ2-4; the D gene could be TRBD1 or TRBD2 (7 bases each). Germline V gene lookup returns CDR1 LNHDA and CDR2 SQIVND (reference sequence). The CDR3 contains 15 residues. The ends were cut back, 6 bases at V and 5 bases at J, with 17 bases in the middle. The CDR3: CASRQGRGSENIQYF. Partial CDR3 DNA: TGTGCCAGTAGACAGGGGAGGGGGTCCGAAAACATT.

Incomplete CDR3 DNA: TGTGCCAGTAGTATATTCATTACAGATACG. This translates into CASSIFITDT. The complete CDR3 reads CASSIFITDTQYF. The rearrangement uses TRBV19 and TRBJ2-3; D is ambiguous. With the read ending 3 residues before the CDR3 end, the germline J gene is used to fill in that end. Deletions cut 2 bases from V and 3 bases from J, with 6 bases between. CDR1 and CDR2 (germline): LNHDA, SQIVND (reference sequence). The CDR3 runs 13 residues.

Notes on this clone: With the read ending 3 residues before the CDR3 end, the germline J gene is used to fill in that end. The genes are TRBV7-2 and TRBJ2-7; TRBD1 agrees at 7 bases. In germline, CDR1 is SGHTA, CDR2 FQGNSA. The CDR3 runs to 14 residues. V trimming: 5 bases; J trimming: 3 bases; junction bases outside the gene matches: 7. CDR3: CASSPRQGLYEQYF. The DNA read from the CDR3 is TGTGCCAGCAGCCCCCGACAGGGCCTCTACGAG.

This clone was seen a handful of times. The read finishes 3 residues shy of the CDR3 end, and the germline J gene is used to complete it. The rearrangement links TRBV7-9 to TRBJ2-1, with 8 bases matching TRBD2. V lost 9 bases, J lost 0 bases, and 7 bases stayed unmatched. The germline V gene encodes CDR1 SEHNR and CDR2 FQNEAQ (reference sequence). The CDR3 covers 15 residues. The DNA read from the CDR3 is TGTGCCAGTCAAGAAGGGACTAGCTCCTACAATGAG. Protein: CASQEGTSSYNE. The complete CDR3 reads CASQEGTSSYNEQFF.

This clone was found many times. The read comes to an end 3 residues before the CDR3 does, leaving the germline J gene to fill in the end. The chain couples TRBV20-1 to TRBJ2-2; 10 positions match TRBD2. The CDR3 covers 16 residues. V shed 5 bases and J 5 bases; nucleotides not matched to a gene: 11. In germline, CDR1 is DFQATT, CDR2 SNEGSKA (reference sequence). The covered CDR3 bases are TGCAGTGCTCAAGCAATAGCGGGGGGATGGACCGGGGAG. Translation gives CSAQAIAGGWTGE. The full CDR3 protein is CSAQAIAGGWTGELFF.

As concerns this clone: The read ends 3 residues before the CDR3 terminus; that terminus is restored from the germline J gene. The V call is TRBV2, the J call TRBJ2-3; 15 positions match TRBD2. Germline V CDR1 and CDR2: SNHLY, FYNNEI. CDR3 length: 16 amino acids. After removal of 5 bases from V and 4 bases from J, the junction contained 4 bases not matched to a gene. CDR3 DNA, as far as it was read: TGTGCCAGCAGTTCTAGGACTAGCGGGGGGGCAGATACG. Encoded protein: CASSSRTSGGADT. The complete CDR3 sequence is CASSSRTSGGADTQYF.

This clone was observed a handful of times. From the germline J gene comes the end of the CDR3, since the read stops 3 residues before it. The chain is built from TRBV7-2 and TRBJ2-2; D perhaps matches TRBD1 (7 bases). Germline CDR1 reads SGHTA; CDR2 reads FQGNSA. V was trimmed by 3 bases and J by 5 bases, leaving 10 bases between them. This CDR3 has 14 residues. CDR3 DNA, as far as it was read: TGTGCCAGCAGCTTCGCAGGGGGGACCGGGGAG. Encoded protein: CASSFAGGTGE. The CDR3 in full is CASSFAGGTGELFF.

This clone turned up a few times. The read ends 3 residues shy of where the CDR3 ends; the end is completed using the germline J gene. V is TRBV2 and J is TRBJ2-6; TRBD1 matches 10 bases. The trim removed 7 bases at V and 0 bases at J, leaving 6 bases unmatched. CDR1 SNHLY and CDR2 FYNNEI come from the germline V gene. The CDR3 loop spans 17 amino acids. CDR3: CASITGQGVSGANVLTF. The part of the CDR3 DNA that was read is TGTGCCAGCATAACTGGACAGGGGGTCTCTGGGGCCAACGTC. Full variable domain (outside the CDR3, taken from reference TRBV2 and TRBJ2-6): EPEVTQTPSHQVTQMGQEVILRCVPISNHLYFYWYRQILGQKVEFLVSFYNNEISEKSEIFDDQFSVERPDGSNFTLKIRSTKLEDSAMYFCASITGQGVSGANVLTFGAGSRLTVL.

This clone appeared a few times. The CDR3 is cut off 3 residues early in the read; its end comes from the germline J gene. The V call is TRBV7-9, the J call TRBJ2-3, with D unclear. Trimming left V 5 bases short and J 0 bases short, with 9 bases between. Germline V gene lookup returns CDR1 SEHNR and CDR2 FQNEAQ (reference sequence). The CDR3 loop spans 14 amino acids. The CDR3 sequence is CASSPTTSTDTQYF. The part of the CDR3 DNA that was read is TGTGCCAGCAGCCCAACGACAAGCACAGATACG.

A note on this clone: Read coverage stops 3 residues before the CDR3 terminus; the germline J gene supplies the remainder. J is TRBJ1-1 and V is TRBV7-9; D unresolved. The CDR3 has 13 amino acids. The V end lost 5 bases, the J end lost 2 bases, and 9 bases lay between the germline ends. Germline lookup yields CDR1 SEHNR and CDR2 FQNEAQ (reference sequence). Incomplete CDR3 DNA: TGTGCCAGCAGCACTCGGACTAACACTGAA. Its translation is CASSTRTNTE. The complete CDR3 reads CASSTRTNTEAFF.

CDR3 sequence reads: CASSLGVGQSQPQHF. CDR3 bases read: TGTGCCAGCAGCTTAGGGGTTGGGCAGAGTCAGCCC. This sequence joins TRBV7-2 and TRBJ1-5, with D unresolved. The DNA ends 3 residues before the CDR3 does, and the rest of the CDR3 is filled in from the germline J gene. Germline lookup yields CDR1 SGHTA and CDR2 FQGNSA. Trimming took 1 base from V and 6 from J, leaving 13 bases between them. The CDR3 has 15 residues.

This clone was counted between two and nine times. Read sequence stops 3 residues before the CDR3 end, and the germline J gene provides the missing end. The chain has TRBV7-9 and TRBJ2-7; 9 nucleotides agree with TRBD1. Germline V gene lookup returns CDR1 SEHNR and CDR2 FQNEAQ (reference sequence). The CDR3 covers 15 residues. With V trimmed by 0 bases and J by 4 bases, 4 bases remained unmatched. The sequenced part of the CDR3 DNA is TGTGCCAGCAGCTTAGCGAGGGGACAGGGATACGAG. This gives the protein CASSLARGQGYE. The full CDR3 protein is CASSLARGQGYEQYF.

This clone has only a few counts. One end of the junction is discordant with germline, which a read error may explain. The CDR3 end is not reached by the read, which stops 3 residues before it; the germline J gene fills it in. The genes are TRBV2 and TRBJ2-7, with TRBD2 matching 8 bases. There are 15 residues in the CDR3. Germline V lookup: CDR1 SNHLY, CDR2 FYNNEI. The chain's CDR3 is CASREGLIAGYEQYF. The CDR3 DNA, read in part, is TGTGCCAGCAGGGAAGGGTTGATAGCGGGATACGAG.

This clone was recorded a few times. The read ends 3 residues early relative to the CDR3; the germline J gene fills the gap. This chain joins TRBV19 and TRBJ2-5; 11 bases fit TRBD2. This CDR3 comprises 16 residues. The V segment lost 3 bases and the J segment 5 bases; nucleotides outside the gene matches: 8. The V gene's germline CDR1 is LNHDA and CDR2 SQIVND (reference sequence). The CDR3 sequence: CASSIGTSGLGETQYF. The part of the CDR3 DNA that was read is TGTGCCAGTAGTATCGGGACTAGCGGATTGGGTGAGACC.

In the case of this clone: The read ends 3 residues shy of where the CDR3 ends; the end is completed using the germline J gene. The chain is built from TRBV7-9 and TRBJ1-5, with D perhaps matching TRBD1 (6 bases). CDR3 length equals 14 residues. Trimming removed 3 bases at V and 4 bases at J, with 10 bases between. CDR1 and CDR2 (germline): SEHNR, FQNEAQ (reference sequence). CDR3 DNA, as far as it was read: TGTGCCAGCAGCTTTGGGGGCCCGAATCAGCCC. This translates into CASSFGGPNQP. The entire CDR3 reads CASSFGGPNQPQHF.

This clone was counted only a few times. The CDR3 end falls 3 residues outside the read, so it is completed with the germline J gene. The J gene is TRBJ2-7, the V gene TRBV30, with 7 bases fitting TRBD2. The CDR3 loop spans 13 amino acids. V lost 0 bases and J lost 3; bases outside the gene matches: 2. Germline loops: CDR1 GTSNPN, CDR2 SVGIG (reference sequence). CDR3 region: CAWSVAGVYEQYF. Partial CDR3 DNA: TGTGCCTGGAGTGTCGCGGGGGTCTACGAG.

Points on this clone: The read ends 3 residues early relative to the CDR3; the germline J gene fills the gap. The gene calls are TRBV19 and TRBJ2-7; D call uncertain. V was cut by 3 bases and J by 0 bases, with 12 bases left in between. The CDR3 loop spans 15 amino acids. Germline loops: CDR1 LNHDA, CDR2 SQIVND (reference sequence). CDR3 amino acids: CASSIVVSTSYEQYF. The part of the CDR3 DNA that was read is TGTGCCAGTAGTATTGTCGTCAGTACCTCCTACGAG.

On this clone itself: The read ends 3 residues before the CDR3 terminus; that terminus is restored from the germline J gene. The chain has TRBV18 and TRBJ2-7; D perhaps matches TRBD1 (6 bases). The CDR3 runs 14 residues. The V end lost 6 bases, the J end lost 0 bases, and 12 bases lay between the germline ends. CDR1 is KGHSH and CDR2 is LQKENI in the germline V gene. CDR3 DNA, as far as it was read: TGTGCCAGCTCCTGGGACACCAGCTCCTACGAG. Translation: CASSWDTSSYE. The whole CDR3 protein is CASSWDTSSYEQYF.

On this clone: The read is 3 residues too short to cover the CDR3 end, so that end is filled in from the germline J gene. The J gene is TRBJ2-5, the V gene TRBV19, with TRBD1 identical over 8 bases. CDR1 and CDR2 from the germline V gene are LNHDA and SQIVND (reference sequence). The V and J ends lost 1 base and 5 bases, in that order; junction bases with no gene match: 9. The CDR3 spans 16 residues. The covered CDR3 bases are TGTGCCAGTAGTATAGGCCGGACAGGGCCCGGCGAGACC. It translates to CASSIGRTGPGET. The whole CDR3 protein is CASSIGRTGPGETQYF.